What follows are 6 T cell receptor beta chains derived from one specimen sequenced in a study of cytomegalovirus exposure and HLA in healthy donors. The PCR had 60 Vbeta and 13 Jbeta primers. Profiled with immunoSEQ multiplex PCR; TCRdb holds only in-frame clones, not every one. The sample records under 150,000 clones, under 85% being singletons. Sequencing input: PBMCs. Receptor source: a woman between 18 and 29 years old in good health and CMV-seronegative.

This clone was observed a few times. This rearrangement joins TRBV18 to TRBJ1-1; 11 nucleotides align to TRBD1. With 5 bases clipped from V and 4 bases from J, the junction kept 3 bases outside the gene matches. CDR1 and CDR2 from the germline V gene are KGHSH and LQKENI. This CDR3 contains 14 residues. The CDR3 loop reads CASSWDRGSTEAFF. The DNA for the CDR3 is TGTGCCAGCTCATGGGACAGGGGGTCCACTGAAGCTTTCTTT.

The chain recombines TRBV7-2 with TRBJ1-1; TRBD1 is a possible D gene (5 bases). The CDR3 contains 11 residues. CDR1 SGHTA and CDR2 FQGNSA come from the germline V gene. V shed 5 bases and J shed 10 bases, with 11 bases lying between them. As DNA, the CDR3 is TGTGCCAGCAGCACCCGGGGGGGAGCTTTCTTT. Amino acids: CASSTRGGAFF.

The chain recombines TRBV5-1 with TRBJ1-6, with D perhaps TRBD1 (6 bases). Germline CDR1 reads SGHRS; CDR2 reads YFSETQ. The CDR3 consists of 14 residues. V was pared by 0 bases and J by 5 bases, with 6 bases between. CDR3 region: CASSLGTDNSPLHF. DNA of the CDR3: TGCGCCAGCAGCTTGGGGACAGATAATTCACCCCTCCACTTT.

The V call is TRBV2, the J call TRBJ2-7; maybe TRBD2 (6 bases). Looked up from germline, CDR1 is SNHLY and CDR2 is FYNNEI. CDR3 length: 13 residues. Between the trimmed V and J ends, which lost 8 bases and 4 bases, there was a span of 15 bases. CDR3 amino acids: CASGRDGSYEQYF. CDR3 in DNA: TGTGCCAGCGGCCGGGACGGGAGTTACGAGCAGTACTTC.

The rearrangement joins TRBV5-6 to TRBJ2-7; 9 nucleotides align to TRBD1. V lost 5 bases, J lost 3 bases, and 6 bases stayed unmatched. Germline V gene sequence: CDR1 SGHDT, CDR2 YYEEEE. This CDR3 has 14 amino acids. CDR3 in amino acids: CASSWGQGSYEQYF. CDR3 nucleotide sequence: TGTGCCAGCAGTTGGGGACAGGGAAGCTACGAGCAGTACTTC.

V usage is TRBV28 and J usage is TRBJ2-2, with TRBD2 identical over 15 bases. Germline CDR1 reads MDHEN; CDR2 reads SYDVKM. The ends lost 3 bases at V and 7 bases at J; junction bases unmatched: 12. The CDR3 consists of 19 residues. DNA for the CDR3: TGTGCCAGCAGTTTTTGGACTTCCGGGACTAGCGGGGGGATCGGGGAGCTGTTTTTT. Its protein is CASSFWTSGTSGGIGELFF.